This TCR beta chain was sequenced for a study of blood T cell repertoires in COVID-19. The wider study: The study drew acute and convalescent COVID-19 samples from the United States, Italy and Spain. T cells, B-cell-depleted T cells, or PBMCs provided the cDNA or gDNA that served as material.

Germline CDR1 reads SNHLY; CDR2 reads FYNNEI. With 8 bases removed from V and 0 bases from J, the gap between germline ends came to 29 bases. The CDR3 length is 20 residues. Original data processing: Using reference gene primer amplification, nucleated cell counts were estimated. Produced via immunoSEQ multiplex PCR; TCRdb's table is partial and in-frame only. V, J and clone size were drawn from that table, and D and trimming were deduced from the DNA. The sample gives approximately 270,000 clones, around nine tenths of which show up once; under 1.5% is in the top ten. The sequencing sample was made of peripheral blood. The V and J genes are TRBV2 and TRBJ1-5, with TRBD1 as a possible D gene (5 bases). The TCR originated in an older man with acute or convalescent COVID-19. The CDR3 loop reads CASGQGRAGGILYSNQPQHF. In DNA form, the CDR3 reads TGTGCCAGCGGTCAAGGGCGCGCGGGGGGTATTCTCTATAGCAATCAGCCCCAGCATTTT. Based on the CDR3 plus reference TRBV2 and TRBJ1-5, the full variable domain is EPEVTQTPSHQVTQMGQEVILRCVPISNHLYFYWYRQILGQKVEFLVSFYNNEISEKSEIFDDQFSVERPDGSNFTLKIRSTKLEDSAMYFCASGQGRAGGILYSNQPQHFGDGTRLSIL.